One and the same sample provided the 23 T cell receptor beta chains below, sequenced in a study of T cell repertoires in cytomegalovirus infection. These receptors have no identified antigens. One entry per CDR3 protein results from TCRdb running MiXCR on the reads. This sample yields hundreds of thousands of distinct CDR3 sequences, of which over 25% are seen a single time; roughly 12% belongs to the top ten. The material sequenced was cultured CD8+ T cells from PBMCs, taken from culture after CMV antigen stimulation. These receptors all stem from a human donor in good health (CMV status not recorded). Some clones in this sample may be carry-over from other donors' samples.

V usage is TRBV6-5 and J usage is TRBJ2-7; 8 bases line up with TRBD1. CDR3 length equals 13 residues. V lost 4 bases and J lost 5; bases outside the gene matches: 4. CDR1 and CDR2 from the germline V gene are MNHEY and SVGAGI. CDR3 residues: CASSWQGANEQYF. The DNA of the CDR3 is TGTGCCAGCAGTTGGCAGGGGGCAAACGAGCAGTACTTC.

This clonotype was counted a few times. This chain uses TRBV27 with TRBJ2-2, with a weak D call TRBD2 (6 bases). Germline values: CDR1 MNHEY, CDR2 SMNVEV (reference sequence). The V gene lost 2 bases and the J gene lost 7 bases, with 8 bases spanning the gap. CDR3 length: 13 amino acids. The CDR3 reads CASSLGGYGELFF. In nucleotides, the CDR3 is TGTGCCAGCAGTTTAGGAGGGTACGGGGAGCTGTTTTTT.

This chain joins TRBV7-2 and TRBJ2-1, with D maybe TRBD2 (5 bases). V lost 2 bases to trimming and J lost 7 bases, with 18 bases between them. From germline, CDR1 is SGHTA and CDR2 FQGNSA. This CDR3 contains 16 residues. CDR3 nucleotide sequence: TGTGCCAGCAGCTTAAAGTCCATTTCTAGCCCTAATGAGCAGTTCTTC. Residues: CASSLKSISSPNEQFF.

This clonotype was seen only a few times. This CDR3 reads CASSFPQTDYRNTGELFF. The CDR3 DNA sequence: TGTGCCAGCAGCTTTCCACAGACAGATTACCGGAACACCGGGGAGCTGTTTTTT. The chain joins TRBV5-6 to TRBJ2-2; possible D gene TRBD1, 5 bases. The ends were cut back, 2 bases at V and 1 base at J, with 18 bases in the middle. Germline loops: CDR1 SGHDT, CDR2 YYEEEE. This CDR3 has 18 amino acids.

The chain joins TRBV6-1 to TRBJ1-2; D is perhaps TRBD1 (5 bases). V was trimmed by 5 bases and J by 7 bases, leaving 14 bases between them. CDR3 size: 13 residues. Germline V gene lookup returns CDR1 MNHNS and CDR2 SASEGT. The CDR3 DNA sequence: TGTGCCAGCAGTCCTTTTCAGGGAGGTGGCTACACCTTC. It specifies CASSPFQGGGYTF.

The chain combines TRBV16 with TRBJ1-1; D is possibly TRBD1 (5 bases). Germline CDR1 KGHSY, CDR2 FQNENV. The CDR3 has 16 residues. V shed 4 bases and J shed 5 bases, with 20 bases lying between them. DNA of the CDR3: TGTGCCAGCAGCCGGTCCCGGGACCCGGGAGGGACTGAAGCTTTCTTT. It translates to CASSRSRDPGGTEAFF.

This clonotype turned up a few times. The V gene is TRBV5-6, the J gene TRBJ2-5, with TRBD1 matching over 11 bases. Germline lookup yields CDR1 SGHDT and CDR2 YYEEEE. The V and J ends lost 2 bases and 6 bases, in that order; junction bases with no gene match: 6. This CDR3 contains 15 residues. The CDR3 loop reads CASSFGTGGMKTQYF. The CDR3 coding sequence is TGTGCCAGCAGCTTTGGGACAGGGGGTATGAAGACCCAGTACTTC.

The chain uses TRBV27 and TRBJ2-7, with D hard to call. The length of the CDR3 is 14 residues. Germline CDR1 reads MNHEY; CDR2 reads SMNVEV (reference sequence). Trimming left V 6 bases short and J 1 base short, with 13 bases between. DNA of the CDR3: TGTGCCAGCAGCCTTCGACGGATATCCTACGAGCAGTACTTC. Protein sequence: CASSLRRISYEQYF.

The gene calls are TRBV15 and TRBJ1-4; the D gene is possibly TRBD1 (5 bases). Per germline, CDR1 LNHNV and CDR2 YYDKDF (reference sequence). Trimming left V 2 bases short and J 13 bases short, with 14 bases between. This CDR3 spans 13 amino acids. The CDR3: CATSRPQGGGLFF. CDR3 nucleotides: TGTGCCACCAGCAGACCGCAAGGCGGGGGACTGTTTTTT.

CDR3: CASSGTGTVNTEAFF. For the CDR3, the DNA is TGTGCCAGCAGTGGGACCGGGACAGTAAACACTGAAGCTTTCTTT. The chain employs TRBV25-1 and TRBJ1-1; TRBD1 agrees at 7 bases. This CDR3 spans 15 amino acids. V lost 4 bases and J lost 2; bases outside the gene matches: 7. In germline, CDR1 is MGHDK, CDR2 SYGVNS.

This clonotype was seen only a few times. This chain links TRBV5-4 with TRBJ1-1; D perhaps matches TRBD1 (5 bases). The CDR3 extends over 14 amino acids. Per germline, CDR1 SGHNT and CDR2 YYREEE (reference sequence). V was shortened by 2 bases and J by 4 bases, with 12 bases between the two germline ends. The CDR3 loop is CASSFGTPSTEAFF. CDR3 DNA sequence: TGTGCCAGCAGCTTCGGGACTCCCAGCACTGAAGCTTTCTTT.

This clonotype has more than one count but fewer than ten. V is TRBV19 and J is TRBJ1-5; maybe TRBD1 (5 bases). V lost 6 bases and J 2 bases, leaving 11 bases between the germline ends. The CDR3 sequence is 14 residues long. Germline V gives CDR1 LNHDA, CDR2 SQIVND (reference sequence). CDR3 sequence: CASSSRGGNQPQHF. CDR3 coding DNA: TGTGCCAGTAGCTCACGAGGGGGCAATCAGCCCCAGCATTTT.

There are a few counts of this clonotype. This sequence joins TRBV4-3 and TRBJ1-1; the D is unclear. Per germline, CDR1 LGHNA and CDR2 YSLEER. Between the trimmed V and J ends, which lost 0 bases and 2 bases, there was a span of 10 bases. This CDR3 has 15 residues. CDR3: CASSQDSSHNTEAFF. The CDR3 bases are TGCGCCAGCAGCCAAGATTCATCACATAACACTGAAGCTTTCTTT.

The chain recombines TRBV19 with TRBJ2-1; TRBD2 is a possible D gene (6 bases). Trimming cost V 4 bases and J 6 bases, with 13 bases left between them. The CDR3 consists of 14 residues. Germline V CDR1 and CDR2: LNHDA, SQIVND (reference sequence). CDR3 loop: CASSNGGMFNEQFF. CDR3 sequence (DNA): TGTGCCAGTAGTAATGGGGGGATGTTCAATGAGCAGTTCTTC.

V and J are TRBV24-1 and TRBJ1-4; TRBD1 is a possible D gene (5 bases). V was shortened by 4 bases and J by 8 bases, with 22 bases between the two germline ends. CDR3 length: 17 residues. Germline values: CDR1 KGHDR, CDR2 SFDVKD. CDR3 sequence reads: CATSDQRTAGLREKLFF. The CDR3 DNA reads TGTGCCACCAGTGACCAAAGAACGGCAGGGCTAAGAGAAAAACTGTTTTTT.

The CDR3 DNA sequence: TGTGCCAGCAGTTACTCCTCTAGCGGGGGGACAGATACGCAGTATTTT. This sequence encodes CASSYSSSGGTDTQYF. The chain carries TRBV6-5 and TRBJ2-3; 11 bases align to TRBD2. The CDR3 has 16 residues. The germline V gene has CDR1 MNHEY and CDR2 SVGAGI. Germline trimming cut 0 bases from V and 3 bases from J; bases unmatched to any gene: 2.

This chain uses TRBV27 with TRBJ1-5; TRBD1 is a possible D gene (5 bases). The germline V gene encodes CDR1 MNHEY and CDR2 SMNVEV (reference sequence). V was cut by 1 base and J by 4 bases, with 11 bases left in between. The CDR3 runs 15 residues. Written as DNA, the CDR3 is TGTGCCAGCAGTTTATACGGGACGGGAAATCAGCCCCAGCATTTT. This sequence encodes CASSLYGTGNQPQHF.

The chain has TRBV29-1 and TRBJ1-1; D might be TRBD1 (5 bases). The CDR3 is 15 amino acids. V was clipped by 6 bases and J by 7 bases, with 24 bases between them. Germline CDR1 SQVTM, CDR2 ANQGSEA. The DNA of the CDR3 is TGCAGCGTCCCTTGGGGGAGGGGAGGGAACTTTGAAGCTTTCTTT. Amino acid sequence: CSVPWGRGGNFEAFF. Complete variable domain (other parts from reference TRBV29-1 and TRBJ1-1): SAVISQKPSRDICQRGTSLTIQCQVDSQVTMMFWYRQQPGQSLTLIATANQGSEATYESGFVIDKFPISRPNLTFSTLTVSNMSPEDSSIYLCSVPWGRGGNFEAFFGQGTRLTVV.

This rearrangement joins TRBV20-1 to TRBJ1-5, with a possible D match to TRBD1 (5 bases). V lost 3 bases and J 5 bases, leaving 20 bases between the germline ends. Germline-derived CDR1 and CDR2 are DFQATT and SNEGSKA (reference sequence). The CDR3 contains 16 residues. The CDR3 nucleotides read TGCAGTGCTAGCATGAGTTTCGAGGGGTTTCATCAGCCCCAGCATTTT. Translation: CSASMSFEGFHQPQHF.

There are a few counts of this clonotype. V is TRBV12-3 or TRBV12-4 and J is TRBJ1-2, with TRBD1 matching over 7 bases. The CDR3 extends over 14 amino acids. The V segment lost 6 bases and the J segment 1 base; nucleotides outside the gene matches: 5. This chain's CDR3 is CASSRGQYNYGYTF. CDR3 nucleotide sequence: TGTGCCAGCAGCCGGGGACAGTATAACTATGGCTACACCTTC.

The sample holds a few counts of this clonotype. The chain is built from TRBV6-6 and TRBJ1-1; 7 bases are a match to TRBD1. With V trimmed by 8 bases and J by 4 bases, 10 bases remained unmatched. The germline V gene encodes CDR1 MNHNY and CDR2 SVGAGI (reference sequence). The CDR3 is made up of 14 amino acids. CDR3 in amino acids: CASASGGQPTEAFF. The CDR3 DNA reads TGTGCCAGCGCCTCAGGGGGGCAGCCCACTGAAGCTTTCTTT.

The J gene is TRBJ2-1, the V gene TRBV6-2 or TRBV6-3, with D possibly being TRBD2 (5 bases). Germline V lookup: CDR1 MNHEY, CDR2 SVGEGT. The length of the CDR3 is 13 residues. V dropped 8 bases and J dropped 3 bases, with 11 bases sitting between them. This CDR3 is CASEGTGYNEQFF. Here the CDR3 DNA reads TGTGCCAGCGAGGGAACCGGCTACAATGAGCAGTTCTTC.

This clonotype was counted ten times or more. The chain couples TRBV20-1 to TRBJ1-2, with D perhaps TRBD1 (5 bases). The V gene lost 1 base and the J gene lost 5 bases, with 14 bases spanning the gap. The germline gives CDR1 DFQATT, CDR2 SNEGSKA (reference sequence). The CDR3 is 14 amino acids. CDR3 bases: TGCAGTGCTAGAGGCCAGCCCAGGGTTTATGGCTACACCTTC. Protein sequence: CSARGQPRVYGYTF.